These 9 T cell receptor beta chains share one sample of origin, sequenced in a study of blood T cell repertoires in COVID-19. Repertoires were generated with immunoSEQ multiplex PCR, while TCRdb's copy carries only in-frame clones and drops some. This sample has about 53,000 clones, with approximately 80% found just once. Sequencing input: peripheral blood. The origin of the receptors is a man between 65 and 85 years old with active or convalescent COVID-19.

V gene TRBV5-1 combines with J gene TRBJ2-2; 7 bases agree with TRBD1. Losses at the gene ends were 2 bases for V and 0 bases for J; bases not matched to a gene: 7. Germline V lookup: CDR1 SGHRS, CDR2 YFSETQ. This CDR3 contains 17 residues. The CDR3 coding sequence is TGCGCCAGCAGCTTTACCGGGACAGACGCGAACACCGGGGAGCTGTTTTTT. Translated: CASSFTGTDANTGELFF.

This clone turned up a few times. The CDR3 loop reads CASSTGGGNGNTIYF. CDR3 nucleotides: TGTGCCAGCAGCACAGGCGGGGGGAACGGAAACACCATATATTTT. This sequence joins TRBV3-1 (or the pseudogene TRBV3-2) and TRBJ1-3, with D perhaps matching TRBD1 (5 bases). V was trimmed by 5 bases and J by 4 bases, leaving 15 bases between them. Germline CDR1 reads LGHDT; CDR2 reads YNNKEL (reference sequence). The length of the CDR3 is 15 residues.

The chain is built from TRBV18 and TRBJ1-1; no clear D gene. The V gene's germline CDR1 is KGHSH and CDR2 LQKENI. V shed 2 bases and J shed 4 bases, with 11 bases lying between them. This CDR3 region has 14 residues. The DNA for the CDR3 is TGTGCCAGCTCACCAATTCAACGGGGCACTGAAGCTTTCTTT. Protein product: CASSPIQRGTEAFF.

Only a few counts were recorded for this clone. The V and J genes are TRBV28 and TRBJ1-5; TRBD1 aligns across 7 bases. With V trimmed by 3 bases and J by 4 bases, 6 bases remained unmatched. The CDR3 length is 15 residues. The V gene's germline CDR1 is MDHEN and CDR2 SYDVKM. The CDR3 reads CASSFKGASNQPQHF. The DNA for the CDR3 is TGTGCCAGCAGTTTTAAGGGGGCGAGTAATCAGCCCCAGCATTTT.

The rearrangement joins TRBV5-6 to TRBJ2-5; 9 bases agree with TRBD2. J lost 2 bases, V lost 4 bases, and 6 bases had no gene match. Germline-derived CDR1 and CDR2 are SGHDT and YYEEEE. There are 15 residues in the CDR3. Here the CDR3 reads CASSPPTSGQETQYF. As DNA, the CDR3 is TGTGCCAGCAGCCCGCCGACTAGCGGACAAGAGACCCAGTACTTC.

V is TRBV27 and J is TRBJ1-5; a weak D match, TRBD1 (6 bases). The CDR3 consists of 14 residues. Between the trimmed V and J ends, which lost 3 bases and 6 bases, there was a span of 12 bases. CDR1 and CDR2 (germline): MNHEY, SMNVEV (reference sequence). Here the CDR3 DNA reads TGTGCCAGCAGTTTTGATCAGGGGCGTCAGCCCCAGCATTTT. It translates to CASSFDQGRQPQHF.

The V call is TRBV5-1, the J call TRBJ2-5; 7 bases align to TRBD2. Germline V lookup: CDR1 SGHRS, CDR2 YFSETQ. V dropped 0 bases and J dropped 3; count of bases not matched to a gene: 11. This CDR3 contains 17 residues. CDR3 region: CASSLGLGGSSKETQYF. The CDR3 bases are TGCGCCAGCAGCTTGGGTCTCGGGGGGTCATCGAAAGAGACCCAGTACTTC.

The chain combines TRBV7-2 with TRBJ2-1; no clear D. CDR1 and CDR2 (germline): SGHTA, FQGNSA. The CDR3 is 13 residues long. V was cut by 1 base and J by 6 bases, with 7 bases left in between. CDR3 nucleotide sequence: TGTGCCAGCAGCTTAGGAGCAATCAATGAGCAGTTCTTC. This translates into CASSLGAINEQFF.

The chain has TRBV30 and TRBJ1-6; D is perhaps TRBD1 (5 bases). CDR1 and CDR2 (germline): GTSNPN, SVGIG (reference sequence). The length of the CDR3 is 15 residues. V was cut by 0 bases and J by 6 bases, with 12 bases left in between. The CDR3 bases are TGTGCCTGGAGTGTAAGGGGTACAGGTAATTCACCCCTCCACTTT. Translation gives CAWSVRGTGNSPLHF.